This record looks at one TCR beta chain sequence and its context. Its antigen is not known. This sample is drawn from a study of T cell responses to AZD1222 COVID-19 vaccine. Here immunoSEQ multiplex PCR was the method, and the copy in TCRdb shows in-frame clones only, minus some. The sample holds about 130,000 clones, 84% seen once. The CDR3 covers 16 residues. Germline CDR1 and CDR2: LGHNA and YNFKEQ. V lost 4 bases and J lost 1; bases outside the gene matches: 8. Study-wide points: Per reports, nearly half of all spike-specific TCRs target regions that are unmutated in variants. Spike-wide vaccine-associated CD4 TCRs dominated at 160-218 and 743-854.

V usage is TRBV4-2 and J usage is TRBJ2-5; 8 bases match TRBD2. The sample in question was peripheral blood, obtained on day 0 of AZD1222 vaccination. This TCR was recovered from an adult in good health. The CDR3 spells CASSPTGGGPQETQYF. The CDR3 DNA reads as TGTGCCAGCAGCCCGACGGGCGGGGGGCCCCAAGAGACCCAGTACTTC.